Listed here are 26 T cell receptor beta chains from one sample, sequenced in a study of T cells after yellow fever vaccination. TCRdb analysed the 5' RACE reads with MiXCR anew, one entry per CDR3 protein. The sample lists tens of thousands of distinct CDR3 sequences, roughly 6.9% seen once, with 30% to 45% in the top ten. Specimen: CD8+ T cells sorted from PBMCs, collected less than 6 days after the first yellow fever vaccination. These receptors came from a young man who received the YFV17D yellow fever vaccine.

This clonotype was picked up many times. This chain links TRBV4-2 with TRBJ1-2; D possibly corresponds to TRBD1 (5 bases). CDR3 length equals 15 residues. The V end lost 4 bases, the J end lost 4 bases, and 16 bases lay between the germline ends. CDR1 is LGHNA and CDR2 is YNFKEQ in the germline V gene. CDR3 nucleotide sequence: TGTGCCAGCAGCCGAGCGAACAGGAGCCGCTATGGCTACACCTTC. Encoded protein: CASSRANRSRYGYTF.

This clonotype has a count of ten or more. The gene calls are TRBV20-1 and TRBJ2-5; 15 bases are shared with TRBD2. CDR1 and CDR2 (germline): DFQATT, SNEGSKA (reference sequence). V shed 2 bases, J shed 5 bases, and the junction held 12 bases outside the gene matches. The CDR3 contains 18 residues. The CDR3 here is CSARLPGLAGGPEETQYF. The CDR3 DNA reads TGCAGTGCTAGACTTCCCGGACTAGCGGGGGGGCCGGAGGAGACCCAGTACTTC.

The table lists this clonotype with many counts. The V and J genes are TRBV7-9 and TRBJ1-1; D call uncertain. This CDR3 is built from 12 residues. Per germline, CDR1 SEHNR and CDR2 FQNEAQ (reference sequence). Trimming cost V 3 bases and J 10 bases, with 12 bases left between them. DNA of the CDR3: TGTGCCAGCAGCTTCGCCTCTGGAGGAGCTTTCTTT. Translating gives CASSFASGGAFF.

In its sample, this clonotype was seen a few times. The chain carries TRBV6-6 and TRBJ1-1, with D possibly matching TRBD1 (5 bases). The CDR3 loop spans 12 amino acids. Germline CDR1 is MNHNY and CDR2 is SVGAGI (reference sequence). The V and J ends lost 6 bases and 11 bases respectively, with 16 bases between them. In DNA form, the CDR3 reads TGTGCCAGCAGCCCGAGGGGTATCGAGGCTTTCTTT. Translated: CASSPRGIEAFF.

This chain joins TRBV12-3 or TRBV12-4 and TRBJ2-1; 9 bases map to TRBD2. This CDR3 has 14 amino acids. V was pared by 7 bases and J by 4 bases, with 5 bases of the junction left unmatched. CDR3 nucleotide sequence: TGTGCCAGCAAAGCGGGGGGTAGGTACAATGAGCAGTTCTTC. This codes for CASKAGGRYNEQFF.

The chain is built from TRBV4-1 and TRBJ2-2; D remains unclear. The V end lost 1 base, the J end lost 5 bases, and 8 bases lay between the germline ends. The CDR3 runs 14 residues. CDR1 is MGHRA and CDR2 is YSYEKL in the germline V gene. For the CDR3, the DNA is TGCGCCAGCAGCCAAGGTAGCCTGACCGGGGAGCTGTTTTTT. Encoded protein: CASSQGSLTGELFF.

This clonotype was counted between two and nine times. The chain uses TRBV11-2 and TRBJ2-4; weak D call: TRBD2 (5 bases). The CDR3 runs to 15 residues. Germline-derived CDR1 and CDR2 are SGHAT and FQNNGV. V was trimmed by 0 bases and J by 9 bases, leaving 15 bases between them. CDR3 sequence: CASSLDLYQRRIQYF. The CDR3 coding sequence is TGTGCCAGCAGCTTAGATCTGTACCAGCGGCGCATTCAGTACTTC.

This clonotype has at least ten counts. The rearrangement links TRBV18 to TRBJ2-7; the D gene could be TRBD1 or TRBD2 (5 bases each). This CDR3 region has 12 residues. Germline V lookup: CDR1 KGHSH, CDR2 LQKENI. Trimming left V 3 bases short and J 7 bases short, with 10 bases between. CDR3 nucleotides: TGTGCCAGCTCACCTGGGACGCATGAGCAGTACGTC. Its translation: CASSPGTHEQYV.

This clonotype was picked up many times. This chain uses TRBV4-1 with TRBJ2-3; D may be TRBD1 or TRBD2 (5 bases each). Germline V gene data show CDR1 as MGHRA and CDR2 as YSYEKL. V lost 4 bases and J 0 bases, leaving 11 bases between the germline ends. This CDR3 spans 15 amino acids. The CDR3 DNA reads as TGCGCCAGCAGCCGCATGGGACGGAGCACAGATACGCAGTATTTT. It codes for CASSRMGRSTDTQYF.

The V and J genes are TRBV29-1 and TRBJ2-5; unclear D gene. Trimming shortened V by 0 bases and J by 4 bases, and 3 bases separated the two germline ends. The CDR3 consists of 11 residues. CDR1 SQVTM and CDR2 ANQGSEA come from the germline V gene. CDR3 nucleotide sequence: TGCAGCGTTGAAGAACGAGAGACCCAGTACTTC. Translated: CSVEERETQYF.

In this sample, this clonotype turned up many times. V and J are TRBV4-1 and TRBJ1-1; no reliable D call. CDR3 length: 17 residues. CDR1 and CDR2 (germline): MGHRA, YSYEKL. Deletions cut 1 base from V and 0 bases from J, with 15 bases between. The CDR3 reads CASSQARSRQLNTEAFF. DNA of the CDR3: TGCGCCAGCAGCCAAGCCCGGTCGAGACAACTGAACACTGAAGCTTTCTTT.

The DNA for the CDR3 is TGTGCCACCAGTGATTTCGGGGGCACAGATACGCAGTATTTT. Translating it yields CATSDFGGTDTQYF. The J gene is TRBJ2-3, the V gene TRBV24-1; possibly TRBD2 for D (5 bases). Trimming stripped 1 base from V and 1 base from J, with 5 bases between. The CDR3 is 14 residues long. Germline V gene lookup returns CDR1 KGHDR and CDR2 SFDVKD.

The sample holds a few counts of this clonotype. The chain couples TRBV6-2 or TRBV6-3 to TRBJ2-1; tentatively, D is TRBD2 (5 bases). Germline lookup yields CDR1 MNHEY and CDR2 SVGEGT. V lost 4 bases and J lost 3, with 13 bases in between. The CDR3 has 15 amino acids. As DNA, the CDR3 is TGTGCCAGCAGTTTATACCGGACTGGCTACAATGAGCAGTTCTTC. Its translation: CASSLYRTGYNEQFF.

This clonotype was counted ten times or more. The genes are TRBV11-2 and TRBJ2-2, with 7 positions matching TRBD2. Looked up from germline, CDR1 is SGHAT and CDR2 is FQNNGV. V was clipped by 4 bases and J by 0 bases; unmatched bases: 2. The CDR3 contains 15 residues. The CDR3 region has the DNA TGTGCCAGCAGCTCCGGGACTACGAACACCGGGGAGCTGTTTTTT. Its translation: CASSSGTTNTGELFF.

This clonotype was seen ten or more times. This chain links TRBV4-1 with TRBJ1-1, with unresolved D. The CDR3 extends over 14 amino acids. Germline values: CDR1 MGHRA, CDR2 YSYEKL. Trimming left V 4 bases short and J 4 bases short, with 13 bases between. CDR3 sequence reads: CASSLRTLGTEAFF. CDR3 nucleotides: TGCGCCAGCAGCCTAAGGACTCTGGGCACTGAAGCTTTCTTT.

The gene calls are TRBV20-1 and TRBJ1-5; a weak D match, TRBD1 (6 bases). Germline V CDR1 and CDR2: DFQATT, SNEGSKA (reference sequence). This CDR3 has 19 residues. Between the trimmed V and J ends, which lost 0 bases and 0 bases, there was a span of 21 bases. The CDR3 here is CSARELGQLTRYSNQPQHF. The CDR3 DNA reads TGCAGTGCTAGAGAACTTGGACAGCTCACAAGATATAGCAATCAGCCCCAGCATTTT.

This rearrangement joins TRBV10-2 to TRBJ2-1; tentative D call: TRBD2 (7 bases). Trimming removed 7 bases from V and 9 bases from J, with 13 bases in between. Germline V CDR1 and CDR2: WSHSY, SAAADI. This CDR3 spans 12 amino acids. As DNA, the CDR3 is TGCGCCAGCAAGAGGGGGGGCTTTGAGCAGTTCTTC. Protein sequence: CASKRGGFEQFF.

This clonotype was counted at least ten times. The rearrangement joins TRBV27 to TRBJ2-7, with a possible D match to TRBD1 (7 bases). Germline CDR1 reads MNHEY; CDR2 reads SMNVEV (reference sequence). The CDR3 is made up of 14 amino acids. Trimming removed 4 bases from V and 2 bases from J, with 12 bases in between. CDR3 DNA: TGTGCCAGCAGTTCAGGGGGGACACCCTACGAGCAGTACTTC. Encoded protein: CASSSGGTPYEQYF.

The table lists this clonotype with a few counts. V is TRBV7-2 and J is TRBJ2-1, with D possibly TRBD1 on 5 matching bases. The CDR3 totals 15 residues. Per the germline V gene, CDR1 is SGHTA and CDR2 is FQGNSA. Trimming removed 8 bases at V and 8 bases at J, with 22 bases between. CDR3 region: CASQHVTVGRDEQFF. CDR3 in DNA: TGTGCCAGCCAGCACGTGACAGTCGGGCGAGATGAGCAGTTCTTC.

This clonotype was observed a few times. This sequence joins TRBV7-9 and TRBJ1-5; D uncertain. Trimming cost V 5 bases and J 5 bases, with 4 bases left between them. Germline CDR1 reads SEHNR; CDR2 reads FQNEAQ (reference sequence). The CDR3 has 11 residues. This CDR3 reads CASSPDQPQHF. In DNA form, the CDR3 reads TGTGCCAGCAGCCCAGATCAGCCCCAGCATTTT.

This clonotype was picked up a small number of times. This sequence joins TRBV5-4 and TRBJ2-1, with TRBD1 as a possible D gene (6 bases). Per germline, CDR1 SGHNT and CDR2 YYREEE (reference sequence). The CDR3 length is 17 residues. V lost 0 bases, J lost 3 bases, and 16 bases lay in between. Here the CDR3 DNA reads TGTGCCAGCAGCTTGGTAGGAAGGGGGTACAACTACAATGAGCAGTTCTTC. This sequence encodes CASSLVGRGYNYNEQFF.

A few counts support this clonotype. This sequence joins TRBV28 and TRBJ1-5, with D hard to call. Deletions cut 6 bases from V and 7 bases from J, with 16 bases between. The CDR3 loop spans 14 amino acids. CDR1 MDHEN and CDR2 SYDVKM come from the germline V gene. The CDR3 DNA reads TGTGCCAGCAGCTCCGGGTACAGAAGCCAGCCCCAGCATTTT. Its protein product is CASSSGYRSQPQHF. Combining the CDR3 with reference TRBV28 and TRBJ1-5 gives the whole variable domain DVKVTQSSRYLVKRTGEKVFLECVQDMDHENMFWYRQDPGLGLRLIYFSYDVKMKEKGDIPEGYSVSREKKERFSLILESASTNQTSMYLCASSSGYRSQPQHFGDGTRLSIL.

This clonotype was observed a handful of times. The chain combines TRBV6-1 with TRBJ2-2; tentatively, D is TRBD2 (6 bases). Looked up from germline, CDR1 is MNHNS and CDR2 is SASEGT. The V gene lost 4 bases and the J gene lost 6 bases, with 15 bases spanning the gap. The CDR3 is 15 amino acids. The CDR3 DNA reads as TGTGCCAGCAGTGTCTCCCCCGGGGGTGCCGGGGAGCTGTTTTTT. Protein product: CASSVSPGGAGELFF.

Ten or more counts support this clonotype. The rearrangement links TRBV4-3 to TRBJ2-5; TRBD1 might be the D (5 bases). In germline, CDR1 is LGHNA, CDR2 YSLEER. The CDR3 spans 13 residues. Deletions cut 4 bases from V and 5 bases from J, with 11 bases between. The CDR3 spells CASSLGAGETQYF. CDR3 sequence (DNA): TGCGCCAGCAGCCTAGGGGCTGGGGAGACCCAGTACTTC.

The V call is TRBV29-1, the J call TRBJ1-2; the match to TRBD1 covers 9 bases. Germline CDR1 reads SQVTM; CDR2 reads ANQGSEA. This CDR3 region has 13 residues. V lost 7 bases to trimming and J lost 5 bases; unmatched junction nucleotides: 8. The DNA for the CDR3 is TGCAGCGGCGCGACAGGGGGTGGATATGGCTACACCTTC. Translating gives CSGATGGGYGYTF.

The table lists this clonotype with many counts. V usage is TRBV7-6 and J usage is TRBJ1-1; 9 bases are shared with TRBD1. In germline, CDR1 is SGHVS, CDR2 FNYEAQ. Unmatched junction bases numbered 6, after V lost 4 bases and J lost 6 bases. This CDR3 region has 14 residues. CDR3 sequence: CASSSGTGWSEAFF. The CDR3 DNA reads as TGTGCCAGCAGCTCCGGGACAGGGTGGTCTGAAGCTTTCTTT.